This T cell receptor beta chain was profiled in a study of patients and donors after allogeneic stem cell transplantation. Germline values: CDR1 SGHRS, CDR2 YFSETQ. The germline V and J ends were trimmed by 3 bases and 1 base, with 21 bases remaining between them. The CDR3 has 18 amino acids. One entry per CDR3 protein results from TCRdb running MiXCR on the RT-PCR reads. The sample yields 800,000 to 1,000,000 distinct CDR3 sequences, over 15% seen once. This sequence joins TRBV5-1 and TRBJ2-3, with D tentatively TRBD1 (6 bases). The TCR originated in a human donor who was either an allogeneic HSCT recipient or a stem cell or donor lymphocyte infusion donor (not recorded which). It is not recorded whose cells these are; they may come from a transplant donor. The sample consisted of blood, either unsorted or a sorted T cell fraction (not recorded which). The CDR3 loop reads CASSSRPNREKGTDTQYF. CDR3 coding DNA: TGCGCCAGCAGCTCCCGACCTAACAGGGAGAAGGGCACAGATACGCAGTATTTT.